The rows below give T cell receptor beta chains drawn from one sample of a study of blood T cell repertoires in COVID-19. Clones were sequenced by immunoSEQ multiplex PCR, and TCRdb holds only the in-frame ones, with some missing. This sample has 200,000 to 250,000 clones, with nearly 90% found just once. Sequencing used peripheral blood. The receptors here all came from a man aged 50 or older with COVID-19, enrolled during active disease. Each CDR3 is given with its conserved first and last residue. The D gene is left open where the match is weak. For some rows the clone size is stated as once, few or many, or as a class when expanded; others skip it.

V	J	size	D	DNA	CDR3
TRBV2	TRBJ2-7	few	-	TGTGCCAGCAGCGCTGAGGGCTACGAGCAGTACTTC	CASSAEGYEQYF
TRBV29-1	TRBJ2-7	-	-	TGCAGCGTTGAAGACGATTCACTAGGCCGGAGCTCCTACGAGCAGTACTTC	CSVEDDSLGRSSYEQYF
TRBV3-1/TRBV3-2	TRBJ1-1	-	-	TGTGCCAGCAGCCAAGAAGGCGTAAAAGCGGCTTTCTTT	CASSQEGVKAAFF
TRBV28	TRBJ1-2	-	TRBD1	TGTGCCAGCATTCAGGGGGGTGGGATCTACACCTTC	CASIQGGGIYTF
TRBV7-3	TRBJ2-5	-	-	TGTGCCAGCAGCTGGGCAGGGAAAGAGACCCAGTACTTC	CASSWAGKETQYF
TRBV19	TRBJ2-1	-	TRBD2	TGTGCCAGTAGTATGTCTAGCGGGAGGGCCCAGGGGTACAATGAGCAGTTCTTC	CASSMSSGRAQGYNEQFF
TRBV11-3	TRBJ2-5	-	-	TGTGCCAGCAGTACGACTGCTCAAGAGACCCAGTACTTC	CASSTTAQETQYF
TRBV5-6	TRBJ2-7	-	TRBD2	TGTGCCAGCAGCCCGGGACTAGCGGACTACGAGCAGTACTTC	CASSPGLADYEQYF
TRBV6-5	TRBJ1-1	-	-	TGTGCCAGCAGTCTTAACCGGGTTACTGAAGCTTTCTTT	CASSLNRVTEAFF
TRBV7-2	TRBJ1-5	-	TRBD1	TGTGCCAGCAGCTCCATCGACAGGGAGGGCAATCAGCCCCAGCATTTT	CASSSIDREGNQPQHF
TRBV27	TRBJ2-7	-	-	TGTGCCAGCACGGGAGGGGGCTTATACGAGCAGTACTTC	CASTGGGLYEQYF
TRBV9	TRBJ2-1	-	-	TGTGCCAGCAGCGTGGGCCCCATGGACAATGAGCAGTTCTTC	CASSVGPMDNEQFF
TRBV7-3	TRBJ2-2	-	TRBD1	TGTGCCAGCAGCTCGACAGGGCCGAACACCGGGGAGCTGTTTTTT	CASSSTGPNTGELFF
TRBV6-5	TRBJ2-5	-	TRBD2	TGTGCCAGCAGGCCCGGGCTAGCGGGGGAGACCCAGTACTTC	CASRPGLAGETQYF
TRBV6-5	TRBJ1-5	-	-	TGTGCCAGCAGGACGGGGGGCAGCAATCAGCCCCAGCATTTT	CASRTGGSNQPQHF
TRBV14	TRBJ1-3	-	TRBD1	TGTGCCAGCAGCCAAGATCCTAGGACAGGGTCACGCTCTGGAAACACCATATATTTT	CASSQDPRTGSRSGNTIYF